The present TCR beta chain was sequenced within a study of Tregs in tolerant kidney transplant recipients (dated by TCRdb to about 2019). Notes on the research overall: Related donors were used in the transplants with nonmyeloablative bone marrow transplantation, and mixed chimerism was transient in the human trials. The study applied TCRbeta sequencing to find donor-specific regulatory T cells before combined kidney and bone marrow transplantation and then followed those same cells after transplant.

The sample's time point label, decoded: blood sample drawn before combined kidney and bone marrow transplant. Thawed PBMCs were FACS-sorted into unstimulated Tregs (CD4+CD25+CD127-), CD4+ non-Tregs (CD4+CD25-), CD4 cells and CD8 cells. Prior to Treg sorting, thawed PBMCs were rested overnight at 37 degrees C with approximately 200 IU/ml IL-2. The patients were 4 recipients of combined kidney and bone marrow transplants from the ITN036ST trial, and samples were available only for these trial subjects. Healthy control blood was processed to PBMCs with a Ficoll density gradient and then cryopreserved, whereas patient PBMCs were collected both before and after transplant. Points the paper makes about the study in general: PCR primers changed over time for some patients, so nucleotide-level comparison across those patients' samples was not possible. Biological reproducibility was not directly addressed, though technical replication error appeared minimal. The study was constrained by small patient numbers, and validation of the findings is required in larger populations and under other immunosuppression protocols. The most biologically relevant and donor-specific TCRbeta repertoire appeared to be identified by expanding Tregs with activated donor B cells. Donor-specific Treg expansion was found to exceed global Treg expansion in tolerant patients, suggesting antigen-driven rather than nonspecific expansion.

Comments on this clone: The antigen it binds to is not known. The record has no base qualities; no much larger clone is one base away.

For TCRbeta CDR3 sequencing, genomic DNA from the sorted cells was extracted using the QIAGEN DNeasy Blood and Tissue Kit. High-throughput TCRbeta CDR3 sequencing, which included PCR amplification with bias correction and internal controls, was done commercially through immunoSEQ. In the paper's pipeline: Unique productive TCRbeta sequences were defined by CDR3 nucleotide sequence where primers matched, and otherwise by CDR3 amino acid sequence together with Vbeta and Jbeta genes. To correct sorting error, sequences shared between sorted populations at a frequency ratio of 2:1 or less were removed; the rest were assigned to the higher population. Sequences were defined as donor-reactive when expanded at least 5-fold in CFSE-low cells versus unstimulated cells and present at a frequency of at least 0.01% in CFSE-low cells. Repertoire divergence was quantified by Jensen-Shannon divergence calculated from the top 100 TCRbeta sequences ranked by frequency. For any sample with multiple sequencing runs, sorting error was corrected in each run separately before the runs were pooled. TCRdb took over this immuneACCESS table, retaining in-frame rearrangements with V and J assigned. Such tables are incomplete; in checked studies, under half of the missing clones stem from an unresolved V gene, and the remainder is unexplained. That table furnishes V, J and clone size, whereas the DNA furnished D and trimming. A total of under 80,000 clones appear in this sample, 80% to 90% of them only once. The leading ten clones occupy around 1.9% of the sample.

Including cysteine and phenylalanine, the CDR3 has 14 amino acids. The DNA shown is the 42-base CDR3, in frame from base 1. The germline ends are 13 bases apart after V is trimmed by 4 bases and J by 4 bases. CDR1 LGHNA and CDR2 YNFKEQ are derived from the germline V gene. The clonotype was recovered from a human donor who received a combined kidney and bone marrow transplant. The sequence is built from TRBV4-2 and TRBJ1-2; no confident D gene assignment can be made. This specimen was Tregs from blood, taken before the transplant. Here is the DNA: TGTGCCAGCAGCCCATCTCCAGGTCTCTATGGCTACACCTTC. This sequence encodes CASSPSPGLYGYTF.